This T cell receptor beta chain was observed in a study of blood T cell repertoires in COVID-19 (dated by TCRdb to between 2020 and 2021). Broadly, across the study: Collaborator samples came from the United States, Italy and Spain and covered acute and convalescent phases of COVID-19. The prospective study material was composed of cDNA or gDNA derived from T cells, B-cell-depleted T cells, or PBMCs. Deeply sampled blood TCRbeta repertoires from subjects exposed to, actively infected with, or recovered from COVID-19 were included in the dataset. A freely available public database, intended as a resource for researchers studying the immune response to SARS-CoV-2, is where the repertoires were released. The samples were drawn from two sources: the first 160 participants of the ongoing ImmuneRACE study, and approximately 1,300 subjects contributed by 6 global collaborators. Nearly every sample came with metadata listing a de-identified subject ID, COVID-19 status, age in years and sex. Where available, HLA class I and class II types were obtained from metadata supplied by the sample provider rather than from assay-based typing. What the research found in general, with its limitations: The amount of clinical and demographic metadata varied by source and participant and was provided uncurated.

To note about this clone: Its antigen target is currently unknown. No base qualities exist here, and no much larger clone lies one base off it.

The CDR3 goes from the cysteine to the phenylalanine over 15 residues. Just CDR3 DNA is preserved here, 45 bases in frame from base 1. CDR1 and CDR2, looked up from the germline V gene, are MDHEN and SYDVKM. Compared with germline, V lacks 5 bases and J lacks 3 bases; bases without a gene match: 10. The immunoSEQ Assay, a bias-controlled multiplex PCR, was used to amplify TCRbeta CDR3 regions from genomic DNA. The published analysis was carried out like this. The number of nucleated cells in each sample was estimated by amplification of reference gene primers within the assay. To quantify the absolute abundance of each unique TCRbeta CDR3 rearrangement, sequence reads were collapsed and filtered. For each sample, productive Simpson clonality was calculated as the square root of Simpson's diversity index over productive rearrangements. TCRdb took over this immuneACCESS table, retaining in-frame rearrangements with V and J assigned. Such tables are incomplete; in checked studies, under half of the missing clones stem from an unresolved V gene, and the remainder is unexplained. The V and J calls and the clone size are those of that table, but D and trimming were determined from the DNA. This sample gives more than 250,000 clones in total; 88% of them show up just once. The ten largest clones take up 0.95% to 1.5% of the sample.

In the prospective study, participants were roughly 18 to 90 years old, resided in about two dozen geographic areas of the United States, and were enrolled through a virtual design. Cohort assignment in the prospective study relied on participant-reported clinical history from a screening survey and a study questionnaire. In the prospective study, whole blood, serum and a nasopharyngeal or oropharyngeal swab were collected from each participant by mobile phlebotomists. Participants in the prospective study had the option to provide additional blood draws and questionnaires over a roughly 2-month period. Prospective study blood samples were shipped either frozen or at room temperature before DNA extraction.

What was sequenced was PBMCs or T cells enriched from blood (not recorded which). The chain couples TRBV28 to TRBJ2-7; TRBD1 fits 7 bases in the junction. The sequence was obtained from a woman aged 40 to 49 with acute COVID-19. The CDR3 protein is CASSDLETGSYEQYF. The nucleotides are TGTGCCAGCAGTGATCTCGAGACAGGGAGCTACGAGCAGTACTTC.